Below are 27 T cell receptor beta chains sequenced from a single sample in a study of T cell responses to AZD1222 COVID-19 vaccine. Repertoires were generated with immunoSEQ multiplex PCR, while TCRdb's copy carries only in-frame clones and drops some. The sample gives roughly 120,000 clones, about 92% of which show up once; 2.5% to 3% is in the top ten. The sample was peripheral blood, taken on day 0 of AZD1222 vaccination. Source of these receptors: an adult in good health.

The chain combines TRBV15 with TRBJ2-3; 7 nucleotides line up with TRBD2. The germline CDR1 and CDR2 sequences are LNHNV and YYDKDF (reference sequence). Unmatched junction bases numbered 12, after V lost 5 bases and J lost 7 bases. The CDR3 is 15 residues long. The CDR3 is CATSFERTSVYTQYF. CDR3 nucleotides: TGTGCCACCAGCTTTGAGAGGACTAGTGTTTATACGCAGTATTTT.

CDR3 residues: CASSPTGREYSNQPQHF. The CDR3 DNA follows: TGTGCCAGTAGTCCCACGGGACGGGAGTATAGCAATCAGCCCCAGCATTTT. The rearrangement joins TRBV19 to TRBJ1-5, with D perhaps matching TRBD1 (5 bases). CDR1 LNHDA and CDR2 SQIVND come from the germline V gene (reference sequence). V was cut by 5 bases and J by 0 bases, with 17 bases left in between. This CDR3 is 17 amino acids long.

The chain combines TRBV4-1 with TRBJ2-2; D gene unclear. The V and J ends lost 1 base and 5 bases respectively, with 8 bases between them. CDR1 MGHRA and CDR2 YSYEKL come from the germline V gene. The CDR3 consists of 14 residues. The CDR3 here is CASSQVRATGELFF. DNA of the CDR3: TGCGCCAGCAGCCAAGTCAGAGCTACCGGGGAGCTGTTTTTT.

This clone occurred a few times. The chain recombines TRBV27 with TRBJ1-5; maybe TRBD1 (5 bases). The length of the CDR3 is 15 residues. CDR1 MNHEY and CDR2 SMNVEV come from the germline V gene (reference sequence). V was pared by 2 bases and J by 1 base, with 9 bases between. The CDR3 reads CASSLRGASNQPQHF. The CDR3 DNA sequence: TGTGCCAGCAGTTTAAGGGGAGCCAGCAATCAGCCCCAGCATTTT.

The V and J genes are TRBV6-1 and TRBJ1-5, with a weak D call TRBD1 (5 bases). V lost 2 bases and J 6 bases, leaving 17 bases between the germline ends. CDR1 and CDR2 from the germline V gene are MNHNS and SASEGT. CDR3 length: 16 amino acids. This CDR3 reads CASSESVTQEGQPQHF. CDR3 nucleotide sequence: TGTGCCAGCAGTGAAAGTGTAACACAGGAGGGTCAGCCCCAGCATTTT.

The rearrangement uses TRBV10-2 and TRBJ1-3; D call uncertain. V was clipped by 4 bases and J by 4 bases, with 11 bases between them. This CDR3 comprises 14 residues. The germline V gene encodes CDR1 WSHSY and CDR2 SAAADI. The CDR3 bases are TGCGCCAGCAGTGCTTGGGGTTCCGGAAACACCATATATTTT. Translated: CASSAWGSGNTIYF.

The chain combines TRBV25-1 with TRBJ2-1; 8 bases are a match to TRBD2. CDR3 length: 17 residues. Trimming took 5 bases from V and 4 from J; bases not matched to a gene: 13. From germline, CDR1 is MGHDK and CDR2 SYGVNS. Here the CDR3 reads CASSPHGGAKYYNEQFF. The CDR3 DNA follows: TGTGCCAGCAGTCCCCACGGGGGGGCTAAATATTACAATGAGCAGTTCTTC.

This chain uses TRBV2 with TRBJ1-4, with D perhaps matching TRBD1 (6 bases). This CDR3 is 14 amino acids long. Trimming shortened V by 6 bases and J by 6 bases, and 14 bases separated the two germline ends. Per the germline V gene, CDR1 is SNHLY and CDR2 is FYNNEI. The CDR3 DNA reads as TGTGCCAGCAGGGAACAGGGCGGATATGAAAAACTGTTTTTT. Translating it yields CASREQGGYEKLFF.

V is TRBV6-5 and J is TRBJ2-7; D might be TRBD1 (5 bases). Germline V lookup: CDR1 MNHEY, CDR2 SVGAGI. V dropped 3 bases and J dropped 6 bases, with 9 bases sitting between them. The CDR3 covers 12 residues. The CDR3 loop reads CASSYAGSEQYF. The CDR3 bases are TGTGCCAGCAGTTATGCAGGGTCCGAGCAGTACTTC.

The V call is TRBV28, the J call TRBJ2-1; maybe TRBD2 (5 bases). Germline values: CDR1 MDHEN, CDR2 SYDVKM. Between the trimmed V and J ends, which lost 6 bases and 6 bases, there was a span of 21 bases. The CDR3 consists of 16 residues. CDR3 amino acids: CASSSWRTRVVNEQFF. The CDR3 coding sequence is TGTGCCAGCAGCTCTTGGAGGACCAGAGTCGTCAATGAGCAGTTCTTC.

The CDR3 loop is CASSESNGNEKLFF. DNA of the CDR3: TGCGCCAGCAGTGAGTCGAACGGTAATGAAAAACTGTTTTTT. The chain has TRBV10-2 and TRBJ1-4, with D uncertain. The CDR3 contains 14 residues. V was pared by 0 bases and J by 4 bases, with 6 bases between. Germline V gene lookup returns CDR1 WSHSY and CDR2 SAAADI.

The sample holds one count of this clone. The chain joins TRBV5-1 to TRBJ1-5; D is possibly TRBD1 (6 bases). The CDR3 is 15 amino acids. Trimming cost V 1 base and J 5 bases, with 13 bases left between them. Germline V gene data show CDR1 as SGHRS and CDR2 as YFSETQ. The CDR3 here is CASSLSAGADQPQHF. DNA for the CDR3: TGCGCCAGCAGCTTGTCGGCAGGGGCCGATCAGCCCCAGCATTTT.

This sequence joins TRBV10-2 and TRBJ2-3, with no clear D. Germline V CDR1 and CDR2: WSHSY, SAAADI. Trimming took 1 base from V and 1 from J, leaving 9 bases between them. The CDR3 has 15 amino acids. The CDR3 DNA reads TGCGCCAGCAGTGAGTTCGGTCGTGGCACAGATACGCAGTATTTT. Its protein product is CASSEFGRGTDTQYF.

On this clone: Other nucleotide sequences in the sample specify the same CDR3. The chain combines TRBV3-1 (or the pseudogene TRBV3-2) with TRBJ2-7, with D unresolved. CDR1 is LGHDT and CDR2 is YNNKEL in the germline V gene (reference sequence). V gave up 0 bases and J gave up 7 bases, with 4 bases separating them. The CDR3 covers 11 residues. DNA for the CDR3: TGTGCCAGCAGCCAAGAAGGAGAGCAGTACTTC. As protein: CASSQEGEQYF.

The chain links TRBV28 to TRBJ2-1; TRBD2 matches 7 bases. The CDR3 spans 13 residues. Trimming cost V 5 bases and J 5 bases; bases outside gene matches: 3. Germline V gene sequence: CDR1 MDHEN, CDR2 SYDVKM. DNA of the CDR3: TGTGCCAGCAGTCGGGGGGACGACAATGAGCAGTTCTTC. Translation gives CASSRGDDNEQFF.

CDR3 nucleotides: TGCGCCAGCAGCTCCTCCGGGACAGCCCTCCCGGGGGAGACCCAGTACTTC. Protein sequence: CASSSSGTALPGETQYF. This chain uses TRBV5-1 with TRBJ2-5; 7 bases match TRBD1. Germline loops: CDR1 SGHRS, CDR2 YFSETQ. This CDR3 has 17 amino acids. With V trimmed by 3 bases and J by 5 bases, 16 bases remained unmatched.

V is TRBV7-9 and J is TRBJ1-4, with D unclear. Germline values: CDR1 SEHNR, CDR2 FQNEAQ (reference sequence). Trimming removed 5 bases at V and 11 bases at J, with 15 bases between. The CDR3 extends over 13 amino acids. The CDR3 spells CASSQEAMGKLFF. In DNA, the CDR3 is TGTGCCAGCAGCCAGGAGGCTATGGGGAAACTGTTTTTT.

V is TRBV5-4 and J is TRBJ2-7, with 7 bases identical to TRBD2. The CDR3 is made up of 16 amino acids. After removal of 4 bases from V and 2 bases from J, the junction contained 12 bases not matched to a gene. Germline V CDR1 and CDR2: SGHNT, YYREEE (reference sequence). The CDR3 DNA follows: TGTGCCAGCAGCCGTCTAAGCGGGATGAGTACCTACGAGCAGTACTTC. It yields the protein CASSRLSGMSTYEQYF. Full variable domain (missing parts from reference TRBV5-4 and TRBJ2-7): ETGVTQSPTHLIKTRGQQVTLRCSSQSGHNTVSWYQQALGQGPQFIFQYYREEENGRGNFPPRFSGLQFPNYSSELNVNALELDDSALYLCASSRLSGMSTYEQYFGPGTRLTVT.

V is TRBV14 and J is TRBJ1-1; no definite D call. The ends were cut back, 3 bases at V and 8 bases at J, with 7 bases in the middle. CDR1 is SGHDN, CDR2 FVKESK, per germline. The CDR3 runs 11 residues. The CDR3 loop reads CASSHGNEAFF. As DNA, the CDR3 is TGTGCCAGCAGCCACGGAAACGAAGCTTTCTTT.

This chain uses TRBV5-4 with TRBJ1-1, with D perhaps TRBD1 (6 bases). The ends were cut back, 2 bases at V and 6 bases at J, with 23 bases in the middle. The CDR3 is 17 residues long. CDR1 and CDR2 from the germline V gene are SGHNT and YYREEE (reference sequence). For the CDR3, the DNA is TGTGCCAGCAGCTTATTTAACTTGAAAGACAGGCGGGCTGAAGCTTTCTTT. It is translated as CASSLFNLKDRRAEAFF. The variable domain in full, with the rest retrieved from reference TRBV5-4 and TRBJ1-1, is ETGVTQSPTHLIKTRGQQVTLRCSSQSGHNTVSWYQQALGQGPQFIFQYYREEENGRGNFPPRFSGLQFPNYSSELNVNALELDDSALYLCASSLFNLKDRRAEAFFGQGTRLTVV.

The gene calls are TRBV10-3 and TRBJ1-2; possibly TRBD1 for D (6 bases). The length of the CDR3 is 15 residues. Trimming left V 1 base short and J 8 bases short, with 17 bases between. Per germline, CDR1 ENHRY and CDR2 SYGVKD. Here the CDR3 reads CAISELLLRGRGYTF. The CDR3 DNA is TGTGCCATCAGTGAGTTGTTACTCAGGGGTCGGGGCTACACCTTC.

The rearrangement links TRBV27 to TRBJ2-7, with D maybe TRBD2 (6 bases). The ends were cut back, 6 bases at V and 3 bases at J, with 12 bases in the middle. CDR1 and CDR2 (germline): MNHEY, SMNVEV (reference sequence). The CDR3 spans 13 residues. CDR3 amino acids: CASRPLGGYEQYF. CDR3 nucleotide sequence: TGTGCCAGCAGGCCCCTGGGGGGCTACGAGCAGTACTTC.

The chain carries TRBV7-3 and TRBJ2-2; 7 bases map to TRBD1. Germline CDR1 SGHTA, CDR2 FQGTGA. Trimming at V came to 5 bases and at J to 1 base, leaving 4 bases not matched to a gene. The CDR3 consists of 15 residues. CDR3 loop: CASSIDRENTGELFF. CDR3 DNA: TGTGCCAGCAGCATAGACAGGGAGAACACCGGGGAGCTGTTTTTT.

This chain joins TRBV19 and TRBJ1-4, with 12 bases lining up with TRBD1. The CDR3 has 18 amino acids. V lost 6 bases and J lost 7; bases outside the gene matches: 15. CDR1 is LNHDA and CDR2 is SQIVND in the germline V gene (reference sequence). The CDR3 DNA reads as TGTGCCAGTAGACTCGGGACAGGGGGCGCCGGGGGTCGTGAAAAACTGTTTTTT. It encodes CASRLGTGGAGGREKLFF.

The chain combines TRBV29-1 with TRBJ2-7, with 7 nucleotides matching TRBD2. V dropped 3 bases and J dropped 0; count of bases not matched to a gene: 8. Germline CDR1 SQVTM, CDR2 ANQGSEA. The CDR3 extends over 15 amino acids. CDR3 sequence reads: CSVEVGSGPSYEQYF. The DNA of the CDR3 is TGCAGCGTTGAGGTGGGTAGCGGGCCCTCCTACGAGCAGTACTTC.

The V call is TRBV5-4, the J call TRBJ2-1; no clear D. The CDR3 runs 15 residues. Germline CDR1 reads SGHNT; CDR2 reads YYREEE (reference sequence). Trimming left V 4 bases short and J 0 bases short, with 11 bases between. The CDR3 nucleotides are TGTGCCAGCAGCCACTCTGCCAGCTCCTACAATGAGCAGTTCTTC. It codes for CASSHSASSYNEQFF. The full variable domain, with the rest looked up from reference TRBV5-4 and TRBJ2-1, is ETGVTQSPTHLIKTRGQQVTLRCSSQSGHNTVSWYQQALGQGPQFIFQYYREEENGRGNFPPRFSGLQFPNYSSELNVNALELDDSALYLCASSHSASSYNEQFFGPGTRLTVL.

The chain carries TRBV28 and TRBJ1-3, with D tentatively TRBD1 (6 bases). From germline, CDR1 is MDHEN and CDR2 SYDVKM. Trimming stripped 5 bases from V and 3 bases from J, with 11 bases between. This CDR3 is built from 14 residues. CDR3 in amino acids: CASSPGQLGNTIYF. CDR3 nucleotides: TGTGCCAGCAGTCCCGGACAGCTTGGAAACACCATATATTTT.